This is a list of T cell receptor beta chains from one sample in a study of read filtering for tumor transcriptome and immune sequencing. TCRdb fed the reads into MiXCR, producing one record per CDR3 protein. The sample carries tens of thousands of distinct CDR3 sequences, roughly 21% recorded once. Sequenced material: a population of CD138-negative cells sorted from bone marrow. These receptors were collected from a donor at least 40 years old with multiple myeloma. The conserved cysteine and the conserved F or W are not part of the CDR3 here.

j_call v_call cdr3_aa
TRBJ2-3 TRBV4-2 ASSQEEAEMVTDTQY
TRBJ2-7 TRBV7-4 ASSWTNGGHLSYGQY
TRBJ1-4 TRBV29-1 SVPGQGDENLF
TRBJ1-2 TRBV7-9 ASSSYRETDYGYT
TRBJ2-5 TRBV2 ASGRVETQY
TRBJ1-6 TRBV12-3/TRBV12-4 ASSYSGTGNNSPLH
TRBJ2-5 TRBV7-9 ASSALGSETQY
TRBJ1-1 TRBV27 ASSGLDSNTEAF
TRBJ2-3 TRBV20-1 SAGRITSTDTQY
TRBJ2-7 TRBV5-1 ASSLDARTYEQY
TRBJ1-1 TRBV11-2 ASSLGWQRAEAF